At least ten counts were recorded for the clone carrying this T cell receptor beta chain. No antigen is known for it. Three rounds of nested PCR, following a modified ARM-PCR protocol, produced the TCRbeta library. TCRdb redid the calling of the multiplex PCR reads with MiXCR, one entry per CDR3 protein. Found here are around 120,000 distinct CDR3 sequences, 66% of them singletons; the top ten hold about 13%. This sample's RNA came from whole unsorted tissue. The CDR3 is 15 amino acids. The trim removed 3 bases at V and 4 bases at J, leaving 6 bases unmatched. This specimen comes from a study of tumor and adjacent non-tumor tissue in lung cancer. Study details: Patients comprised roughly 12 adenocarcinoma, 2 squamous cell carcinoma and 1 small cell lung cancer. Each sample yielded approximately 4.2 million productive TCRbeta reads on average.

General study results and limits: In normal lung, the top 100 clones were significantly more dominant than in tumor.

The TCR comes from a young man with non-small cell lung cancer. The chain recombines TRBV12-3 or TRBV12-4 with TRBJ2-3; 8 bases align to TRBD2. The sample consisted of lung tumor tissue. In nucleotides, the CDR3 is TGTGCCAGCAGTTTTGCACGGGGGGGCCCAGATACGCAGTATTTT. It codes for CASSFARGGPDTQYF.